The rows below give T cell receptor beta chains drawn from one sample of a study of long-term antiretroviral therapy in people with HIV. Data came from immunoSEQ multiplex PCR; TCRdb stores just in-frame clones and leaves some out. The sample contains about 38,000 clones, around 86% of which appear only once. The sample was unsorted PBMCs, taken 1.5 years after starting antiretroviral therapy. These receptors originate from a man aged 18 to 29 with HIV. The CDR3 runs from the conserved cysteine through the conserved F or W. The order of the fields is D gene, V gene, clone size, J gene, CDR3 DNA, CDR3 protein. A D gene is named only where the DNA matches it firmly. Some rows mark clone size as missing; the rest say once, few, many or name a class of expanded clone.

D gene: NA; V gene: TRBV4-2; clone size: NA; J gene: TRBJ2-1; CDR3 DNA: TGTGCCAGCAGCCAAGGGGATGAGCAGTTCTTC; CDR3 protein: CASSQGDEQFF
D gene: NA; V gene: TRBV2; clone size: few; J gene: TRBJ2-3; CDR3 DNA: TGTGCCAGCAGCTTTGATGATACGCAGTATTTT; CDR3 protein: CASSFDDTQYF
D gene: TRBD1; V gene: TRBV19; clone size: NA; J gene: TRBJ1-4; CDR3 DNA: TGTGCCAGTAGTAATACCGGGACAGGGGACGAAAAACTGTTTTTT; CDR3 protein: CASSNTGTGDEKLFF
D gene: NA; V gene: TRBV7-9; clone size: few; J gene: TRBJ2-7; CDR3 DNA: TGTGCCAGCAGCTTACCAGGGGGGTACGAGCAGTACTTC; CDR3 protein: CASSLPGGYEQYF
D gene: NA; V gene: TRBV4-2; clone size: once; J gene: TRBJ1-4; CDR3 DNA: TGTGCCAGCAGCCAAGAGCGGGCGGACATAGGTGAAAAACTGTTTTTT; CDR3 protein: CASSQERADIGEKLFF
D gene: TRBD1; V gene: TRBV6-6; clone size: NA; J gene: TRBJ2-7; CDR3 DNA: TGTGCCAGCAGTTCAACAGGGGTTTGGGACGAGCAGTACTTC; CDR3 protein: CASSSTGVWDEQYF
D gene: NA; V gene: TRBV7-2; clone size: NA; J gene: TRBJ2-1; CDR3 DNA: TGTGCCAGCAGCTTCTTTTACGACAATGAGCAGTTCTTC; CDR3 protein: CASSFFYDNEQFF
D gene: TRBD2; V gene: TRBV4-1; clone size: NA; J gene: TRBJ2-7; CDR3 DNA: TGCGCCAGCACCCCCGGGACTAGCGGGAGGACCTACGAGCAGTACTTC; CDR3 protein: CASTPGTSGRTYEQYF
D gene: NA; V gene: TRBV7-2; clone size: NA; J gene: TRBJ1-2; CDR3 DNA: TGTGCCAGCAGCTCCGGTATCGCCAATGGCTACACCTTC; CDR3 protein: CASSSGIANGYTF
D gene: TRBD2; V gene: TRBV7-9; clone size: NA; J gene: TRBJ2-5; CDR3 DNA: TGTGCCAGCAGCAAAAGACTAGCGGGAGAACAAGAGACCCAGTACTTC; CDR3 protein: CASSKRLAGEQETQYF
D gene: NA; V gene: TRBV28; clone size: NA; J gene: TRBJ2-7; CDR3 DNA: TGTGCCAGCAGTCCGAACCGGAGGGAGCAGTACTTC; CDR3 protein: CASSPNRREQYF
D gene: NA; V gene: TRBV4-1; clone size: NA; J gene: TRBJ2-7; CDR3 DNA: TGCGCCAGCAGCCAAGAGATCCCCGGCAGGAATACCTACGAGCAGTACTTC; CDR3 protein: CASSQEIPGRNTYEQYF